The subject of this entry is one TCR beta chain. Repertoires were generated with immunoSEQ multiplex PCR, while TCRdb's copy carries only in-frame clones and drops some. This sample has around 50,000 clones, with 70% to 90% found just once. This sample was taken from a study of OX40 agonist ivuxolimab in advanced cancers. Trimming removed 4 bases from V and 4 bases from J; junction bases left unmatched: 4. The CDR3 totals 15 residues. From germline, CDR1 is SGHNT and CDR2 YYREEE (reference sequence). Sample: CD4+ or CD8+ T cells sorted from blood, taken in a trial of the OX40 agonist ivuxolimab. The chain uses TRBV5-4 and TRBJ2-5; TRBD2 aligns across 13 bases. The receptor's source is an adult with an advanced solid tumor such as melanoma, head and neck, liver or kidney cancer. This chain's CDR3 is CASSPGLAGVETQYF. The CDR3 DNA follows: TGTGCCAGCAGCCCCGGACTAGCGGGGGTAGAGACCCAGTACTTC.